This T cell receptor (beta chain) emerged from a study of cytomegalovirus exposure and HLA in healthy donors (TCRdb year 2017). General notes on the study: An earlier analysis of several hundred of the donors reported approximately 300 Gb of sequence data and 117 million unique TCR beta sequences from roughly 180 million T cells. The study used immunosequencing to profile the T cell repertoires of approximately 630 subjects and linked those repertoires to cytomegalovirus serostatus. The number of donors typed differed by locus, with about 629-640 for A, B, C, DRB1 and DQB1, roughly 520 for DQA1, approximately 570 for DPA1, and around 430 for DPB1. The aim of the study was to test whether cataloging public T cell receptors could identify signatures of past pathogen exposure. All discovery cohort repertoires had been generated using a single sequencing platform. An earlier analysis of more than 450 of the donors used high-throughput TCR beta sequencing to judge whether each TCR beta V gene segment behaved as functional or pseudogenic. Both class I and class II loci were covered by HLA typing, at four-digit resolution. Donor age, sex, ethnicity and CMV serostatus were compiled alongside the repertoire data. Along with the approximately 620-subject first cohort, a separate validation cohort of roughly 110 different subjects was used. Roughly 5 DR-DQ haplotypes were handled as single units for association and clustering, since linkage in the cohort was strong. A later analysis re-examined previously published TCR beta repertoires from more than 650 donors and added high-resolution HLA genotyping to investigate patterns of TCR occurrence. A later genetic analysis used genome-wide SNP genotypes for about 60% of the roughly 700 donors, treating that subset as a discovery cohort. To predict cytomegalovirus infection status, the study brought together high-throughput TCR immunosequencing, statistical association of individual TCRs with disease status, and machine learning. Approximately 330 gigabases of sequencing data and around 88 million unique TCR sequences made up an early release that covered 640 HLA-typed donors. The later analysis used no new phenotypic data to find candidate immune exposures, relying instead on TCR beta sequences and their occurrence across donors. Of the roughly 410 genotyped donors, 65% to 90% were placed in the genetic ancestry cluster associated with self-reported Caucasian donors. On average, around 230,000 unique TCR beta nucleotide sequences were sequenced per donor among fewer than 500 genotyped donors of the cohort, with roughly 19% of those sequences being non-productive.

The cohort was made up of around 720 healthy bone marrow donors. At the time of sampling, every cohort member was nominally healthy, though immune exposures that went unrecorded were likely present. The donor was CMV seronegative and was included in the group of around 320 seronegative cohort members. Every donor gave a peripheral blood sample, and the peripheral blood mononuclear cells from that sample were used for TCR beta sequencing. Genomic DNA extraction from the blood cell samples was performed with the Qiagen DNeasy Blood Extraction Kit. Library prep was done by the immunoSEQ multiplex PCR assay. A mixture of 60 forward primers for TCR Vbeta segments and 13 reverse primers for TCR Jbeta segments was used in the multiplex PCR. The CDR3 region of rearranged TCR beta genes was amplified from genomic DNA by a multiplex PCR assay. The Illumina HiSeq System was used to sequence the amplified TCR beta libraries as 87-base-pair reads. On the authors' methods: In a later analysis, some 80 million unique TCR beta chains were counted across the 500 to 850 repertoires, and roughly 9.9 million of these chains were shared by at least two donors. To remove PCR and sequencing errors, raw reads were error-corrected and collapsed into unique sequences using a nearest-neighbor algorithm that merged closely related sequences. To assign V, D and J gene segments, CDR3 sequences were aligned to IMGT reference sequences. For a sequence to be retained, a match of at least six nucleotides to both a V gene segment and a J gene segment was required. Rearrangements were classified as productive when the CDR3 lacked stop codons and remained in frame with V and J, and all other rearrangements were classified as non-productive. CDR3 was defined according to IMGT convention as the region running from the second conserved V-encoded cysteine to the conserved J-encoded phenylalanine. Sequences without an unambiguous match to a single V gene segment were excluded from the earlier analysis of 450 to 750 of the donors. An earlier analysis of over 450 of the donors classified V segments as functional when productive rearrangements were above 56.7% and as segregating when the standard deviation between donors was above 5%. To diagnose cytomegalovirus status from the catalog of TCR beta chain sequences, a statistical classification framework was built. In a later analysis, TCR nucleotide sequences were compared against IMGT/GENE-DB human TR gene sequences so that V and J genes could be assigned. A later analysis assigned CDR3 sequences and most-parsimonious VDJ recombination scenarios with the TCRdist pipeline. In a later analysis, every TCR beta chain was defined by the combination of its CDR3 amino acid sequence and its V-gene family, and reads without a unique V-gene family were dropped. As a way to deal with suspected cross-contamination and a sequencing artifact, a later analysis dropped hundreds of nucleotide sequences that were highly shared and had low generation probability. In a later analysis, a clonal expansion index for each public chain was calculated from normalized within-repertoire ranks of inferred template counts. In a later analysis, generation probabilities were computed with a VDJ recombination model fitted to out-of-frame rearrangements, and the resulting probabilities were checked against IGoR. A later analysis scored TCR-TCR, TCR-HLA and TCR-CMV co-occurrence with hypergeometric tests, applying a repertoire-size bias correction to TCR pairs. False discovery rates were estimated in a later analysis by permuting HLA or CMV assignments 20 times. In a later analysis, co-occurring TCRs were grouped using DBSCAN, and TCRdist sequence similarity was added for clustering within HLA-allele-positive subsets. For co-occurrence clustering, repertoires with fewer than 30,000 or more than 120,000 public chains were excluded, along with four to six repertoires with anomalous nucleotide sharing. TCRdb retrieved this table from immuneACCESS and kept in-frame rearrangements only. Not all clones are present; in checked studies, unresolved V genes account for under half, and no reason is known for the remainder. V and J calls and clone size follow that table, whereas D and trimming were derived from the DNA. The sample data list roughly 190,000 clones, and approximately 85% of these were observed just once. The top ten clones comprise about 0.8% of the sample.

What the work shows at the level of the full study, not this receptor alone: In vitro tests confirmed that a few of the cytomegalovirus-associated TCR beta chains recognize cytomegalovirus antigens. A later genetic analysis reported fewer N-insertions in productive TCRs among donors in an Asian-associated ancestry cluster than the roughly 700-donor mean. In a later genetic analysis, a missense DCLRE1C variant was associated with V-gene and J-gene trimming of TCR beta chains, and the association was replicated in an independent cohort. This cohort had only TCR beta chains sequenced, and the lack of alpha or paired-chain data limited which features could be detected. In a later analysis, most CMV-associated TCR beta chains were found to appear HLA-restricted, with HLA associations seemingly driven largely by CMV exposure. Several of the top co-occurrence clusters appeared to be linked to parvovirus B19, influenza, CMV and Epstein-Barr virus, according to a later analysis. Correlated functional status among segregating V segments might be attributable to linkage disequilibrium, but an unknown experimental factor could not be ruled out. Sequencing depth was assumed to be roughly uniform across donors in the presence/absence analyses, though that assumption may not hold. Across donors, most TCR sequences were observed very rarely, whereas some public TCRs were present in many individuals. Because counts were too low, seventeen rarely observed V segments, including chromosome 9 orphons, were left out of the earlier analysis of approximately 500 of the donors. Because some donors lacked HLA typing at each locus, the association tests relied only on the typed subset. A further reported finding was that TCR beta sequences accurately predicted the HLA-A and HLA-B alleles for most subjects in the first cohort. CMV serostatus was the only immune exposure information available for the cohort. The authors suggested that the approach could potentially be generalized to other disease states and immunological phenotypes. A cluster of highly shared sequence variants was judged likely to be a technical artifact of the sequencing pipeline. In both the original and validation cohorts, the classifier was reported to diagnose cytomegalovirus status with high specificity and sensitivity. In a later analysis, TCR association rates were found to vary across HLA loci, with the most associated TCRs seen for DRB1 alleles and the fewest for HLA-C alleles. The study listed 164 TCR beta chains as associated with cytomegalovirus. In a later analysis, HLA-associated TCR beta chains were found to be more clonally expanded and to have lower generation probabilities than equally common non-associated chains. Broadly in line with IMGT annotations, most TCR beta V segments showed up in productive rearrangements about 90% or about 30% of the time in an earlier analysis of about 500 of the donors. A later analysis associated about 17,000 TCR beta sequences with specific HLA alleles at a false discovery rate of 0.05. When HLA alleles, especially DR and DQ, strongly co-occurred, attributing TCR associations to individual alleles was difficult. Some IMGT-functional V segments, including TRBV6-2 and TRBV6-3, could not be distinguished by the 87-base-pair reads and were therefore excluded.

Comments on this clone: Its antigen remains undetermined. No base quality information exists; no much larger clone differs at one position.

There are 16 amino acids in the CDR3, from cysteine to phenylalanine inclusive. Only the CDR3 region is kept as DNA, spanning 48 bases read in frame from base 1. The junction shows trimming of 5 bases on V and 0 bases on J, and the gene matches do not reach 7 bases of it. CDR1 and CDR2 are drawn from the germline V gene: SGHTA, FQGTGA. This clonotype was obtained from a woman aged 18 to 35 in good health and CMV-seronegative. This receptor chain uses TRBV7-3 and TRBJ2-1; 7 nucleotides in the junction match TRBD2. Sequencing was carried out using PBMCs. In nucleotides, the sequence is TGTGCCAGCAGCCCCTTCGGCGGGAGCTCCTACAATGAGCAGTTCTTC. It encodes CASSPFGGSSYNEQFF.